A selection of T cell receptor beta chains follows, all from one sample in a study of T cell repertoires in cytomegalovirus infection. One entry per CDR3 protein results from TCRdb running MiXCR on the reads. The table includes fewer than 300,000 distinct CDR3 sequences, 25% detected once. The sequenced material came from PBMCs. These receptors were taken from a human donor in good health (CMV status not recorded). Some clones in this sample may be carry-over from other donors' samples. Both conserved end residues are part of each CDR3. Fields, in order: clone size, V gene, CDR3 protein. Clone size is stated in some rows and not others, as once, few, many or a class when expanded.

>many|TRBV7-2
CASSPWMDGLEYF
>NA|TRBV6-5
CASNPGQGTGEQYF
>many|TRBV6-6
CASSYSGIPTYEQYF
>many|TRBV7-2
CASSRNRGITYEQYF
>few|TRBV2
CASTAGAYGYTF
>few|TRBV18
CASSTSGRRGTEAFF
>NA|TRBV29-1
CSVERNVGEQYF
>NA|TRBV28
CASRGGIYEQYF
>few|TRBV7-9
CASSPPGRTTNEKLFF
>few|TRBV20-1
CSAPREGIYGYTF
>NA|TRBV20-1
CSAIDSVGRTYEQYF
>few|TRBV6-5
CAALAQRGRTDTQYF
>NA|TRBV5-5
CASSLSGRYSYEQYF
>NA|TRBV11-2
CASSLAAGVGLYEQYF
>NA|TRBV18
CASSPRGATGHEQFF
>many|TRBV11-3
CASSKDSLSGNTIYF
>many|TRBV7-3
CASSPGLAGVRWGTDTQYF
>many|TRBV12-3/TRBV12-4
CASSLGQDQPQHF
>NA|TRBV7-2
CASSPGQGKIGANVLTF
>many|TRBV11-2
CASSLGQGAEAFF
>NA|TRBV7-2
CASSMWTGDNQPQHF
>few|TRBV12-3/TRBV12-4
CASSPPGGAGYNEQFF
>NA|TRBV7-2
CASSLGTRTGGNQPQHF
>NA|TRBV25-1
CASKQGLEDTDTQYF
>NA|TRBV24-1
CATSDYGAETQYF
>few|TRBV25-1
CASSESAEQYF
>NA|TRBV28
CASSTGQGAFSYNEQFF
>many|TRBV12-3/TRBV12-4
CASSLALGTGGYEQYF
>NA|TRBV25-1
CASSEWRGYYGYTF
>few|TRBV2
CASSADREYYGYTF
>many|TRBV11-2
CASSLSGGNTGELFF
>many|TRBV7-2
CASSAQSTDTQYF
>NA|TRBV5-1
CASSSGTSGTDTQYF
>few|TRBV5-1
CASSLGGDGTEAFF
>NA|TRBV6-5
CASTQGLGYTF
>many|TRBV7-3
CASSLTVVTQNTEAFF
>NA|TRBV20-1
CSASFRGSYNEQFF
>many|TRBV7-2
CASSFRLAGGYNEQFF
>NA|TRBV7-2
CASSLTAGNANTGELFF
>NA|TRBV28
CASSLQDTQYF
>many|TRBV11-2
CASSQRGNTEAFF
>NA|TRBV24-1
CATSDLTASGANVLTF
>NA|TRBV20-1
CSAGLAGAGYEQYF
>once|TRBV19
CASSISLAGGSEQYF
>few|TRBV5-6
CASSPQRLNTGELFF
>NA|TRBV12-3/TRBV12-4
CASSLAGYTIYF
>NA|TRBV20-1
CSVLIENTEAFF
>NA|TRBV7-2
CASSRPTGGHQPQHF
>few|TRBV12-3/TRBV12-4
CASSFPGQAYEQYF